The rows below give T cell receptor beta chains drawn from one sample of a study of blood T cell repertoires in COVID-19. Clones were sequenced by immunoSEQ multiplex PCR, and TCRdb holds only the in-frame ones, with some missing. The sample yields some 75,000 clones, around nine tenths seen once. Material: peripheral blood. These TCRs come from a man between 65 and 85 years old with active or convalescent COVID-19. Both conserved end residues are part of each CDR3. Each record gives: J gene, V gene, CDR3 protein.

J: TRBJ1-2; V: TRBV10-3; CDR3: CAISDRGGRDYGYTF
J: TRBJ2-3; V: TRBV28; CDR3: CASSKEDWSTDTQYF
J: TRBJ1-1; V: TRBV12-3/TRBV12-4; CDR3: CASSLQGDTEAFF
J: TRBJ1-1; V: TRBV27; CDR3: CASSYQPWGQGYTEAFF
J: TRBJ1-1; V: TRBV15; CDR3: CATTRGGVDTEAFF
J: TRBJ2-1; V: TRBV9; CDR3: CASSEASGTVYNEQFF
J: TRBJ2-7; V: TRBV6-5; CDR3: CASSPRTNYEQYF
J: TRBJ1-6; V: TRBV15; CDR3: CATSSDRVGSPLHF
J: TRBJ2-7; V: TRBV7-8; CDR3: CASSPSTVTYEQYF
J: TRBJ1-1; V: TRBV7-9; CDR3: CASTKGDLNTEAFF
J: TRBJ2-3; V: TRBV29-1; CDR3: CSVLRVPSTDTQYF
J: TRBJ1-1; V: TRBV3-1/TRBV3-2; CDR3: CASSPTGSTEAFF
J: TRBJ2-5; V: TRBV30; CDR3: CAWSVTGETQYF
J: TRBJ2-7; V: TRBV4-2; CDR3: CASSRAGEYEQYF
J: TRBJ1-6; V: TRBV14; CDR3: CASSQDLTSNSPLHF
J: TRBJ2-5; V: TRBV3-1/TRBV3-2; CDR3: CASSQGTARETQYF
J: TRBJ2-7; V: TRBV7-9; CDR3: CASSRTGVEQYF
J: TRBJ2-5; V: TRBV11-3; CDR3: CASSLGGSGGAQYF
J: TRBJ2-3; V: TRBV28; CDR3: CASSSGSDTQYF
J: TRBJ1-3; V: TRBV2; CDR3: CASRGGGSGNTIYF
J: TRBJ1-5; V: TRBV28; CDR3: CASSFSSLGVSQPQHF
J: TRBJ1-4; V: TRBV7-9; CDR3: CASSPSEQGPNEKLFF
J: TRBJ1-2; V: TRBV5-1; CDR3: CASSLAPEVHGYTF
J: TRBJ2-5; V: TRBV7-8; CDR3: CASSSRTGVGQETQYF
J: TRBJ1-5; V: TRBV7-2; CDR3: CASSLDSGGVQPQHF
J: TRBJ2-7; V: TRBV7-9; CDR3: CASSLARAARSYEQYF
J: TRBJ1-2; V: TRBV12-3/TRBV12-4; CDR3: CASSAAGYGYTF